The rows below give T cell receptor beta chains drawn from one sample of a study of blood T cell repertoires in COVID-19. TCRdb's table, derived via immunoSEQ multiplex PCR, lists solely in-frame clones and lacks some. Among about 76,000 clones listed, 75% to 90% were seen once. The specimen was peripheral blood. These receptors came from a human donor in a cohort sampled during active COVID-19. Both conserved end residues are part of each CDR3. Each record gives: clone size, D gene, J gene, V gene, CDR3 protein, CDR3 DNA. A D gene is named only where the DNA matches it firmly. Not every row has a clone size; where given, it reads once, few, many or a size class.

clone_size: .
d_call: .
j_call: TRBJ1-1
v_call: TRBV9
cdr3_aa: CASSRRPQGSGTEAFF
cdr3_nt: TGTGCCAGCAGCCGCCGCCCACAGGGTTCGGGGACTGAAGCTTTCTTT

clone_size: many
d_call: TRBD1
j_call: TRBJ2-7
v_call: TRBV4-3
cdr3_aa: CASSQVRDSSYEQYF
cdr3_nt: TGCGCCAGCAGCCAAGTTCGGGACAGCTCCTACGAGCAGTACTTC

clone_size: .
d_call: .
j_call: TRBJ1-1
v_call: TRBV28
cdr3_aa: CASSLVQGTTEAFF
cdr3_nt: TGTGCCAGCAGCCTAGTACAGGGAACCACTGAAGCTTTCTTT

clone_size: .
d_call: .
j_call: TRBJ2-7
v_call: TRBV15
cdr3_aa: CATSRDGVSSYEQYF
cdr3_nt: TGTGCCACCAGCAGAGACGGGGTGAGCTCCTACGAGCAGTACTTC

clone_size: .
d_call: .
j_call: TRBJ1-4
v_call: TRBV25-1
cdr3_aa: CASSDPSGFPNEKLFF
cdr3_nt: TGTGCCAGCAGTGACCCCTCAGGATTCCCTAATGAAAAACTGTTTTTT

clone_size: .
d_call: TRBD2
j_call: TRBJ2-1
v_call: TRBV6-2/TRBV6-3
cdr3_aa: CASSFPLLAGGNNEQFF
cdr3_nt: TGTGCCAGCAGTTTTCCTCTACTAGCGGGGGGGAACAATGAGCAGTTCTTC

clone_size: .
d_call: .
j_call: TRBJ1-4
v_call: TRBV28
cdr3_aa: CASSPFGEKLFF
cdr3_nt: TGTGCCAGCAGTCCGTTCGGTGAAAAACTGTTTTTT

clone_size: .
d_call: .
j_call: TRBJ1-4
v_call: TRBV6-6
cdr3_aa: CATQTGGSEKLFF
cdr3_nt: TGTGCCACCCAGACAGGTGGAAGTGAAAAACTGTTTTTT

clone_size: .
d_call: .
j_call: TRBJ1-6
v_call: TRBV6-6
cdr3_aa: CASRPSKSSYNSPLHF
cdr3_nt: TGTGCCAGCAGGCCCAGTAAATCCTCCTATAATTCACCCCTCCACTTT

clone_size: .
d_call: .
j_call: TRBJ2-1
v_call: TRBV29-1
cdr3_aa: CSVEQGEEDDYNEQFF
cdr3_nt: TGCAGCGTTGAGCAGGGGGAGGAGGACGACTACAATGAGCAGTTCTTC

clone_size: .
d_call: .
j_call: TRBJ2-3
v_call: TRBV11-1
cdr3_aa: CASSPGTDSTDTQYF
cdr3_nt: TGTGCCAGCAGCCCCGGGACTGACAGCACAGATACGCAGTATTTT

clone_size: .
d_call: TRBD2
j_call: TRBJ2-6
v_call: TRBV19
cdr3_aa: CATWGGGGRSGANVLTF
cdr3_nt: TGTGCCACTTGGGGCGGGGGAGGGCGCTCTGGGGCCAACGTCCTGACTTTC

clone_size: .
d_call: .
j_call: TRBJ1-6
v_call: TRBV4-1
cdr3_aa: CASSLPGEGSPLHF
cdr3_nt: TGCGCCAGCAGCCTCCCGGGGGAAGGATCACCCCTCCACTTT

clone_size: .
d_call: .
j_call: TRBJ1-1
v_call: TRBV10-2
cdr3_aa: CASSAWTEGTEAFF
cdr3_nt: TGCGCCAGCAGTGCCTGGACAGAGGGCACTGAAGCTTTCTTT

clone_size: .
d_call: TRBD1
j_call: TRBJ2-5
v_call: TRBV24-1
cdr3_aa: CATSDRDRQETQYF
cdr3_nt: TGTGCCACCAGTGACCGGGACAGGCAAGAGACCCAGTACTTC

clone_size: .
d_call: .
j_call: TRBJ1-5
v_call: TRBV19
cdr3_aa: CASSMGSSHQPQHF
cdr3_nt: TGTGCCAGTAGTATGGGCAGCTCCCATCAGCCCCAGCATTTT

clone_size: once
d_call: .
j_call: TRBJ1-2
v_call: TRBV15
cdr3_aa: CATSSGGAYGYTF
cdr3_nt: TGTGCCACCAGCAGTGGAGGGGCCTATGGCTACACCTTC

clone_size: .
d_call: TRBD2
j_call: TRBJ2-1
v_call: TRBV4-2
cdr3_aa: CASSRVWTRLSEQFF
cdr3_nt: TGTGCCAGCAGCCGAGTGTGGACTAGACTGAGTGAGCAGTTCTTC

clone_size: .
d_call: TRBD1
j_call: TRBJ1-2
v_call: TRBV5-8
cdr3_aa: CASSRGQGVYGYTF
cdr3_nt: TGTGCCAGCAGCAGGGGACAGGGTGTCTATGGCTACACCTTC

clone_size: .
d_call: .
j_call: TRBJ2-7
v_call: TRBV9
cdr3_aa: CASSVGWGEYYEQYF
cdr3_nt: TGTGCCAGCAGCGTAGGGTGGGGGGAATACTACGAGCAGTACTTC

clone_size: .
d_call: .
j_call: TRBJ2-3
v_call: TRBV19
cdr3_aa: CASSRQATDTQYF
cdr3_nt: TGTGCCAGTAGTAGACAGGCCACAGATACGCAGTATTTT

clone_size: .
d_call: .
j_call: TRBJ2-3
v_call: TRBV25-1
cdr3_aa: CASRGTVDTQYF
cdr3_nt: TGTGCCAGCAGGGGGACTGTAGATACGCAGTATTTT

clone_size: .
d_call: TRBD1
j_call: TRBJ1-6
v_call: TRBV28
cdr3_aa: CASSPGQGRAGGNSPLHF
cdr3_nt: TGTGCCAGCAGTCCCGGACAGGGAAGGGCAGGCGGCAATTCACCCCTCCACTTT

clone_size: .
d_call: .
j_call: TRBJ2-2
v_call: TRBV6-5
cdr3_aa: CASSRQAPNTGELFF
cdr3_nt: TGTGCCAGCAGCCGACAGGCGCCGAACACCGGGGAGCTGTTTTTT

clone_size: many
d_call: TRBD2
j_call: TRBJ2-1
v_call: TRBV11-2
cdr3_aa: CASSLTSGDNEQFF
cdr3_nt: TGTGCCAGCAGCTTAACTAGCGGGGACAATGAGCAGTTCTTC

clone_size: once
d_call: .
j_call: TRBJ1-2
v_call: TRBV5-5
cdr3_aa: CASSWRQRNGYTF
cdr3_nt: TGTGCCAGCAGCTGGAGACAGCGCAATGGCTACACCTTC

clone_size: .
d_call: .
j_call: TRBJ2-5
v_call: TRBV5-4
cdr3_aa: CASSRPGEETQYF
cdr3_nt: TGTGCCAGCAGCCGGCCAGGGGAAGAGACCCAGTACTTC

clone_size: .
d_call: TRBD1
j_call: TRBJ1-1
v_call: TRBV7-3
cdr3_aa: CASSLTGANTEAFF
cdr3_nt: TGTGCCAGCAGCTTGACAGGGGCGAACACTGAAGCTTTCTTT

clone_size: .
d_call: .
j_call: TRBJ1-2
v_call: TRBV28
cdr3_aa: CASIQGSTDISNYGYTF
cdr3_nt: TGTGCCAGCATCCAGGGCAGTACGGATATTTCTAACTATGGCTACACCTTC

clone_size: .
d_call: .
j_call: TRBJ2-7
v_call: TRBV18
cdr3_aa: CASSLKEGVGEQYF
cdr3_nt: TGTGCCAGCTCCCTCAAAGAGGGGGTCGGCGAGCAGTACTTC

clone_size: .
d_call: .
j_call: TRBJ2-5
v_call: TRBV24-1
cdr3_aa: CATSDLSGASFGQETQYF
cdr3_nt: TGTGCCACCAGTGATTTGTCAGGGGCAAGCTTTGGCCAAGAGACCCAGTACTTC

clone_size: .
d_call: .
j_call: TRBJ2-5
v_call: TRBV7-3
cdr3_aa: CASSTQVQETQYF
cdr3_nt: TGTGCCAGCAGTACACAGGTCCAAGAGACCCAGTACTTC

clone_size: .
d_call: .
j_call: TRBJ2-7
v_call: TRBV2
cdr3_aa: CASSVGRRSLSEGRTYEQYF
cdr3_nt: TGTGCCAGCAGTGTGGGCCGCCGGAGTCTTAGTGAGGGCCGAACCTACGAGCAGTACTTC